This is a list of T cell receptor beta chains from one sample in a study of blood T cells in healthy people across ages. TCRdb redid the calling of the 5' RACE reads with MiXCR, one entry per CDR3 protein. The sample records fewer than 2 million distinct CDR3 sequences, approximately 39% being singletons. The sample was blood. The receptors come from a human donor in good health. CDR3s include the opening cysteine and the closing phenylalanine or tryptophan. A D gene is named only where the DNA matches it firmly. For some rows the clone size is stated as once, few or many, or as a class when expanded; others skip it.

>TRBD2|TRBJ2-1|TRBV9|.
CASSVGTSEYNEQFF
TGTGCCAGCAGCGTAGGAACTAGCGAGTACAATGAGCAGTTCTTC
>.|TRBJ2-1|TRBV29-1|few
CSGATAQVEQFF
TGCAGCGGAGCGACGGCACAGGTTGAGCAGTTCTTC
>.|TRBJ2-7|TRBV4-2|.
CASSQEARISYEQYF
TGTGCCAGCAGCCAAGAGGCCAGGATCTCCTACGAGCAGTACTTC
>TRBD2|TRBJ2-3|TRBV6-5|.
CASSYGDYPTDTQYF
TGTGCCAGCAGTTACGGGGACTACCCCACAGATACGCAGTATTTT
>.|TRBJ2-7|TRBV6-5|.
CASSYGGAEQYF
TGTGCCAGCAGTTACGGGGGGGCCGAGCAGTACTTC
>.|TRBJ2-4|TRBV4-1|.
CASSQVSAGDIQYF
TGCGCCAGCAGCCAAGTCAGTGCAGGGGACATTCAGTACTTC
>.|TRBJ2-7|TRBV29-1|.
CSVEQAYGQYF
TGCAGCGTTGAACAAGCCTACGGGCAGTACTTC
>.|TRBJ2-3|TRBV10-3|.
CAAASTDTQYF
TGTGCCGCCGCCAGCACAGATACGCAGTATTTT
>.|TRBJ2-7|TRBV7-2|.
CASSLDGREPYEQYF
TGTGCCAGCAGCCTGGACGGTCGCGAGCCCTACGAGCAGTACTTC
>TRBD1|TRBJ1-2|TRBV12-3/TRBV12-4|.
CASSWAGGRKNYGYTF
TGTGCCAGCAGTTGGGCAGGGGGTAGGAAAAACTATGGCTACACCTTC
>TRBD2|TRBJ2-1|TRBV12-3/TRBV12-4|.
CASSFEASGKQFF
TGTGCCAGCAGTTTCGAGGCTAGCGGGAAGCAGTTCTTC
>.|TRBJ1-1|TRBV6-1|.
CASSASQALNTEAFF
TGTGCCAGCAGTGCCTCTCAGGCGCTGAACACTGAAGCTTTCTTT
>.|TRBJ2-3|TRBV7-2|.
CASSLNTYTDTQYF
TGTGCCAGCAGTTTAAATACATACACAGATACGCAGTATTTT
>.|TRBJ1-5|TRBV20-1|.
CSLTPGLANQPQHF
TGCAGCCTAACCCCTGGACTGGCGAATCAGCCCCAGCATTTT
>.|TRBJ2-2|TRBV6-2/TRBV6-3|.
CASRKGTTTGELFF
TGTGCCAGCAGAAAAGGGACAACCACCGGGGAGCTGTTTTTT
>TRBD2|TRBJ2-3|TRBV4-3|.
CASSQEYGGGSTDTQYF
TGCGCCAGCAGCCAAGAATATGGCGGGGGGAGCACAGATACGCAGTATTTT
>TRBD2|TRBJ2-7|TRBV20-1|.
CSARGLAGDLLSYEQYF
TGCAGTGCTAGGGGACTAGCGGGGGACCTCCTTTCCTACGAGCAGTACTTC
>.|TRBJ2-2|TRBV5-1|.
CASSSTASDGAGELFF
TGTGCCAGCAGCTCAACCGCTAGCGACGGGGCCGGGGAGCTGTTTTTT
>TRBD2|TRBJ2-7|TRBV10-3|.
CAISSGRPSYGQYF
TGTGCCATCAGCTCCGGGAGGCCCTCCTACGGGCAGTACTTC
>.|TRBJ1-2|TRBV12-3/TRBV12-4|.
CASSPVGGRYGYTF
TGTGCCAGCAGTCCTGTCGGGGGGCGATATGGCTACACCTTC
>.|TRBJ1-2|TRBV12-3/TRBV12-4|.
CASSFRRISGGYTF
TGTGCCAGCAGTTTCAGGCGGATTTCGGGTGGCTACACCTTC
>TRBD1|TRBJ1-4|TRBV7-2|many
CASSLDRVNEKLFF
TGTGCCAGCAGCCTGGACAGGGTAAATGAAAAACTGTTTTTT
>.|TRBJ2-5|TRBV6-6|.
CASSYLGSAPHGGQYF
TGTGCCAGCAGTTACCTGGGGTCCGCCCCCCATGGTGGCCAGTACTTC
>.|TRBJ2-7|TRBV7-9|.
CASSSLWGTKADSGEQYF
TGTGCCAGCAGCTCCTTATGGGGGACGAAAGCGGACAGTGGAGAGCAGTACTTC
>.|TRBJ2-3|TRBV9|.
CASSVALTGVDTQYF
TGTGCCAGCAGCGTAGCTCTCACAGGAGTAGATACGCAGTATTTT
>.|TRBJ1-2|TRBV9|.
CASSVGPYRDLALDYGYTF
TGTGCCAGCAGCGTAGGACCCTACAGGGATTTGGCGCTAGACTATGGCTACACCTTC